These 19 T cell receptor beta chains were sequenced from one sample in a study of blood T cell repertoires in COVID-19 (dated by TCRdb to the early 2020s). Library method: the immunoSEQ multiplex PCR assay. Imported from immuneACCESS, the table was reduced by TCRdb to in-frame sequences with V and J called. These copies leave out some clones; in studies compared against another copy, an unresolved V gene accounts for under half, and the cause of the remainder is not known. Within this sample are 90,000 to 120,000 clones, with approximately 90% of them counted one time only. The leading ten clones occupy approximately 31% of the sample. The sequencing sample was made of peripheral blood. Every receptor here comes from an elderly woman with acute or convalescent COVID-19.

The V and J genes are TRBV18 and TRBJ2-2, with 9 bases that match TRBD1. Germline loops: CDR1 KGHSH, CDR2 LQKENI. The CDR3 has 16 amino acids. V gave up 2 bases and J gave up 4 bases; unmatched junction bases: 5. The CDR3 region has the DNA TGTGCCAGCTCACCAGGGACAGGGCGTACCACCGGGGAGCTGTTTTTT. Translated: CASSPGTGRTTGELFF.

CDR3 nucleotides: TGCGCCAGCAGCATAAGGGGGTCTAACACCCCTGGGGCCAACGTCCTGACTTTC. Its protein product is CASSIRGSNTPGANVLTF. The rearrangement links TRBV5-1 to TRBJ2-6; tentatively, D is TRBD1 (6 bases). The CDR3 covers 18 residues. V was pared by 4 bases and J by 2 bases, with 19 bases between. Germline V gene sequence: CDR1 SGHRS, CDR2 YFSETQ.

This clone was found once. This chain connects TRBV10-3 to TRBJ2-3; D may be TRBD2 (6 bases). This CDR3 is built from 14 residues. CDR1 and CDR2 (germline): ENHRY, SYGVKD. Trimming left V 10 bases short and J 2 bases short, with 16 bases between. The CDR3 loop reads CATNVGDSTDTQYF. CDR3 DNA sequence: TGTGCCACCAACGTGGGGGACTCCACAGATACGCAGTATTTT.

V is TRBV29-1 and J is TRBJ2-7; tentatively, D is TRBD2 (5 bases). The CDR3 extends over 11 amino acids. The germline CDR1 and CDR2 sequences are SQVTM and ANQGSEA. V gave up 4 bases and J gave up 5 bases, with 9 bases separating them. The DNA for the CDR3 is TGCAGCGTTGTCGGGGTCCACGAGCAGTACTTC. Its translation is CSVVGVHEQYF.

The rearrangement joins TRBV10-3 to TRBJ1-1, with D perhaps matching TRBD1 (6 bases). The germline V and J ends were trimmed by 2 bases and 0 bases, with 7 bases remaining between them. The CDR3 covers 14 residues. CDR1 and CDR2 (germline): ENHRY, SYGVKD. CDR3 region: CAISEGQLNTEAFF. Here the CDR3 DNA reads TGTGCCATCAGTGAGGGACAGCTGAACACTGAAGCTTTCTTT.

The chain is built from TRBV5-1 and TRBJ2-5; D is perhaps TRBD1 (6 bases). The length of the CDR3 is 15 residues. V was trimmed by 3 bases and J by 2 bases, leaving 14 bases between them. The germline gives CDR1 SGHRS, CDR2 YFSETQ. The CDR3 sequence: CASSYRDRLQETQYF. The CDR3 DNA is TGCGCCAGCAGCTACCGAGACAGGCTTCAAGAGACCCAGTACTTC.

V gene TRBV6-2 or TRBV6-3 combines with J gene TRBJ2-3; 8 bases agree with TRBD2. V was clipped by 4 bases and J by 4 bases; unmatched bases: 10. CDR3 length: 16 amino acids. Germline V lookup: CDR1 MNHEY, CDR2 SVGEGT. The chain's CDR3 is CASSSSRGGFSDTQYF. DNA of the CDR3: TGTGCCAGCAGTTCCTCCCGGGGGGGCTTCTCAGATACGCAGTATTTT.

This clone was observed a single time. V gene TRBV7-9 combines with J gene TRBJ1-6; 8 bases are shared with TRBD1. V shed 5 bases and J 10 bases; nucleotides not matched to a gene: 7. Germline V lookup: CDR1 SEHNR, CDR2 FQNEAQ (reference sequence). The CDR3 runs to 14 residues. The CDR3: CASSLGQGKSPLHF. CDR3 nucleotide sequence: TGTGCCAGCAGCCTAGGACAGGGAAAATCACCCCTCCACTTT.

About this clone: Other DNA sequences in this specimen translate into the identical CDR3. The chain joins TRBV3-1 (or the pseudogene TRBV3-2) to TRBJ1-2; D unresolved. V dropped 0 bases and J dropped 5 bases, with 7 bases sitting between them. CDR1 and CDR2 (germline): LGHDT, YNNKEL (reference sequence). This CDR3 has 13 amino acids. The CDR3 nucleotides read TGTGCCAGCAGCCAAGAAAGCGCGTATGGCTACACCTTC. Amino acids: CASSQESAYGYTF.

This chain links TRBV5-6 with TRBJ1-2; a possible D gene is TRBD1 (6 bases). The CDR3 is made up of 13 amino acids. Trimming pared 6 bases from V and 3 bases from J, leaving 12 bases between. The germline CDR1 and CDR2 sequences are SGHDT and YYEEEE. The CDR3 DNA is TGTGCCAGCACCAAGGACAGCTACTATGGCTACACCTTC. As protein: CASTKDSYYGYTF.

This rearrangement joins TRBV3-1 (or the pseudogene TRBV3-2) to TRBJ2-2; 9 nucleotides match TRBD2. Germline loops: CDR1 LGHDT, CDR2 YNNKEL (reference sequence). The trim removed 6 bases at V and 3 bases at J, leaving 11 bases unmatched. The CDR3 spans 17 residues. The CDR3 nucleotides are TGTGCCAGCAGTCACCAGGCGACTAGCGGCTACACCGGGGAGCTGTTTTTT. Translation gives CASSHQATSGYTGELFF.

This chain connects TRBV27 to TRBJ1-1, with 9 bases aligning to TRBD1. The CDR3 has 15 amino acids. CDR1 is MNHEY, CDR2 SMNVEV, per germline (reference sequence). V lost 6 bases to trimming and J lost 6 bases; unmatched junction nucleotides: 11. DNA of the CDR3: TGTGCCAGCAGCCGTCAACAGGGGGCGAGCGCTGAAGCTTTCTTT. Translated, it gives CASSRQQGASAEAFF.

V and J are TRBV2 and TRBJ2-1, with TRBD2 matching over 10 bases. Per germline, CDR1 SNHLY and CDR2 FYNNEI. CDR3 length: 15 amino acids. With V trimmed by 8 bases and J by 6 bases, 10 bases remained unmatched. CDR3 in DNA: TGTGCCAGCCCCACGCAGGCTAGCGGGGGCAATGAGCAGTTCTTC. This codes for CASPTQASGGNEQFF.

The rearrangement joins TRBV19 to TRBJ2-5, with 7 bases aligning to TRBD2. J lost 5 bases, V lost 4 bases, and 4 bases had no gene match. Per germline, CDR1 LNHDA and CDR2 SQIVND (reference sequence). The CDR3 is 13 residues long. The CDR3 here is CASSTAGRETQYF. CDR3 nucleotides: TGTGCCAGTAGTACAGCGGGGCGGGAGACCCAGTACTTC.

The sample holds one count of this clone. CDR3 protein: CASSRLAVYQETQYF. In DNA, the CDR3 is TGTGCCAGCAGTCGACTAGCGGTGTACCAAGAGACCCAGTACTTC. The rearrangement links TRBV11-2 to TRBJ2-5; TRBD2 matches 9 bases. J gave up 0 bases and V 6 bases, and 5 bases lay outside the gene matches. Germline V CDR1 and CDR2: SGHAT, FQNNGV. CDR3 length: 15 residues.

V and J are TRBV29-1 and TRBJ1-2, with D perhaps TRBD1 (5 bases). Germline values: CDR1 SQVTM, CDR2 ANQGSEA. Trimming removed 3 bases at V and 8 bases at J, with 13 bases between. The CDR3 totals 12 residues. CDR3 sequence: CSVEVLGGGYTF. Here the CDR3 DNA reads TGCAGCGTTGAGGTTCTCGGGGGGGGCTACACCTTC.

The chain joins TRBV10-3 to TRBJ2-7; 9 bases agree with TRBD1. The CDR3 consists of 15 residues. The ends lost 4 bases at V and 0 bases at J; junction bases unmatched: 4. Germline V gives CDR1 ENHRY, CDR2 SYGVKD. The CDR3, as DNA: TGTGCCATCAGTGCTGGACAGGGGTCCTCCTACGAGCAGTACTTC. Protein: CAISAGQGSSYEQYF.

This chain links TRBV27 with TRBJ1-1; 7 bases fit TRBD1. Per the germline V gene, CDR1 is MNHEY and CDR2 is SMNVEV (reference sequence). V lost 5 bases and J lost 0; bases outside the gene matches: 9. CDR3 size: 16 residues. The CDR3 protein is CASSPGTAPMNTEAFF. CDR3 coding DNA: TGTGCCAGCAGTCCCGGGACAGCGCCCATGAACACTGAAGCTTTCTTT.

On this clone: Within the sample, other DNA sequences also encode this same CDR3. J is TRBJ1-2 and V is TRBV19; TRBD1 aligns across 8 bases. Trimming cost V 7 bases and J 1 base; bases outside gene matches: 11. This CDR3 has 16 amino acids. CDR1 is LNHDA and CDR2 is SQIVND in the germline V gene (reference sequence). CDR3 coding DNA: TGTGCCAGTAACAATCCCGGGACAGGATATAACTATGGCTACACCTTC. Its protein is CASNNPGTGYNYGYTF.